This entry lists 27 T cell receptor beta chains sequenced from one sample in a study of blood T cell repertoires in COVID-19. Measured with immunoSEQ multiplex PCR; TCRdb has only the in-frame clones, and not every one. Among 300,000 to 350,000 clones listed, 88% were seen once. The sequencing input was peripheral blood. The source of these receptors is a woman aged 70-85 years with COVID-19, enrolled during active disease.

The V call is TRBV9, the J call TRBJ1-1; D possibly corresponds to TRBD1 (6 bases). Germline V gene sequence: CDR1 SGDLS, CDR2 YYNGEE. The CDR3 contains 13 residues. CDR3: CVSRQGMNTEAFF. The CDR3 nucleotides read TGTGTATCCCGGCAGGGGATGAACACTGAAGCTTTCTTT.

The rearrangement links TRBV9 to TRBJ1-3; a weak D match, TRBD1 (6 bases). V lost 4 bases, J lost 0 bases, and 11 bases lay in between. This CDR3 is 15 amino acids long. The germline V gene encodes CDR1 SGDLS and CDR2 YYNGEE. CDR3 sequence reads: CASSRDIFSGNTIYF. The CDR3, as DNA: TGTGCCAGCAGCCGGGACATTTTCTCTGGAAACACCATATATTTT. Complete variable domain (other parts from reference TRBV9 and TRBJ1-3): DSGVTQTPKHLITATGQRVTLRCSPRSGDLSVYWYQQSLDQGLQFLIQYYNGEERAKGNILERFSAQQFPDLHSELNLSSLELGDSALYFCASSRDIFSGNTIYFGEGSWLTVV.

V gene TRBV11-3 combines with J gene TRBJ2-3; TRBD1 agrees at 8 bases. The CDR3 consists of 16 residues. V was clipped by 1 base and J by 5 bases; unmatched bases: 8. Germline lookup yields CDR1 SGHNT and CDR2 YENEEA. The CDR3, as DNA: TGTGCCAGCAGCTTAGCTAGTGGACAGGGAATAGATACGCAGTATTTT. This sequence encodes CASSLASGQGIDTQYF.

The chain joins TRBV3-1 (or the pseudogene TRBV3-2) to TRBJ1-1; D remains unclear. The CDR3 runs 14 residues. V was shortened by 3 bases and J by 0 bases, with 8 bases between the two germline ends. Germline CDR1 is LGHDT and CDR2 is YNNKEL (reference sequence). CDR3 region: CASSQSTMNTEAFF. Here the CDR3 DNA reads TGTGCCAGCAGCCAGAGCACGATGAACACTGAAGCTTTCTTT.

This clone occurred once. The chain recombines TRBV10-3 with TRBJ2-3; 11 bases fit TRBD2. With V trimmed by 4 bases and J by 5 bases, 11 bases remained unmatched. Germline V gives CDR1 ENHRY, CDR2 SYGVKD. The CDR3 has 17 residues. The CDR3 DNA reads TGTGCCATCAGTGGGGCTACTAGCGGGAGAATGGGAGATACGCAGTATTTT. Its protein product is CAISGATSGRMGDTQYF.

The rearrangement joins TRBV7-2 to TRBJ2-1, with 9 bases that match TRBD2. The germline V gene has CDR1 SGHTA and CDR2 FQGNSA. This CDR3 comprises 14 residues. V lost 3 bases, J lost 9 bases, and 6 bases stayed unmatched. CDR3 coding DNA: TGTGCCAGCAGCTTCGGCGGGGGGGCGTTTGAGCAGTTCTTC. Translating gives CASSFGGGAFEQFF.

The rearrangement uses TRBV20-1 and TRBJ1-2; TRBD1 agrees at 8 bases. Germline V gives CDR1 DFQATT, CDR2 SNEGSKA (reference sequence). The junction had 12 bases not matched to a gene; V was cut back by 3 bases and J by 9 bases. The CDR3 totals 14 residues. The CDR3 bases are TGCAGTGCTAGTCCCGAGGCAGGGGGCCTGAGCTACACCTTC. Protein: CSASPEAGGLSYTF.

The chain carries TRBV5-1 and TRBJ2-3; maybe TRBD2 (6 bases). V lost 1 base and J lost 0, with 12 bases in between. The germline CDR1 and CDR2 sequences are SGHRS and YFSETQ. There are 16 residues in the CDR3. The CDR3 is CASSLSGGASTDTQYF. The CDR3 DNA sequence: TGCGCCAGCAGCTTGTCTGGCGGGGCTAGCACAGATACGCAGTATTTT.

This chain links TRBV2 with TRBJ1-2, with D maybe TRBD1 (6 bases). Germline CDR1 reads SNHLY; CDR2 reads FYNNEI. V was shortened by 8 bases and J by 4 bases, with 20 bases between the two germline ends. The CDR3 consists of 15 residues. The CDR3 is CASLIQGPSAYGYTF. The CDR3 nucleotides are TGTGCCAGCCTAATACAGGGTCCTTCGGCCTATGGCTACACCTTC. The full variable domain, in which reference TRBV2 and TRBJ1-2 provide the parts outside the CDR3, is EPEVTQTPSHQVTQMGQEVILRCVPISNHLYFYWYRQILGQKVEFLVSFYNNEISEKSEIFDDQFSVERPDGSNFTLKIRSTKLEDSAMYFCASLIQGPSAYGYTFGSGTRLTVV.

V is TRBV7-9 and J is TRBJ2-1; no clear D. This CDR3 contains 12 residues. Germline V gives CDR1 SEHNR, CDR2 FQNEAQ (reference sequence). V dropped 5 bases and J dropped 9 bases, with 11 bases sitting between them. The CDR3 here is CASSPGRTEQFF. CDR3 coding DNA: TGTGCCAGCAGCCCAGGCCGTACTGAGCAGTTCTTC.

This chain uses TRBV27 with TRBJ1-5; 7 bases are a match to TRBD1. Germline V gene lookup returns CDR1 MNHEY and CDR2 SMNVEV (reference sequence). This CDR3 has 17 residues. V shed 4 bases, J shed 2 bases, and the junction held 11 bases outside the gene matches. The CDR3, as DNA: TGTGCCAGCAGTTCCCGCTCGCAGGGGGTCGGCAATCAGCCCCAGCATTTT. Its protein product is CASSSRSQGVGNQPQHF.

The chain joins TRBV12-5 to TRBJ1-2; D is possibly TRBD1 (5 bases). CDR1 LGHNT and CDR2 FRNRAP come from the germline V gene. The CDR3 has 15 residues. V gave up 3 bases and J gave up 6 bases, with 17 bases separating them. CDR3 protein: CASGLPGGRGDGYTF. CDR3 bases: TGTGCTAGTGGTTTACCTGGGGGGAGGGGAGATGGCTACACCTTC.

The chain combines TRBV7-2 with TRBJ2-7, with TRBD1 matching 7 bases. The CDR3 runs to 14 residues. Germline V gene data show CDR1 as SGHTA and CDR2 as FQGNSA. The trim removed 2 bases at V and 3 bases at J, leaving 4 bases unmatched. The CDR3 nucleotides are TGTGCCAGCAGCTTAATCCGGGACAGCTACGAGCAGTACTTC. Its protein product is CASSLIRDSYEQYF.

The gene calls are TRBV12-5 and TRBJ2-7; unclear D gene. CDR3 size: 15 residues. The germline gives CDR1 LGHNT, CDR2 FRNRAP. The V end was cut by 0 bases, the J end by 4 bases, with 13 bases between. The CDR3 region is CASGLVLAGFYEQYF. CDR3 coding DNA: TGTGCTAGTGGTTTGGTACTCGCAGGATTTTACGAGCAGTACTTC.

The CDR3 reads CSASRGGDQPQHF. In nucleotides, the CDR3 is TGCAGTGCTAGTAGGGGGGGGGATCAGCCCCAGCATTTT. This rearrangement joins TRBV20-1 to TRBJ1-5; a weak D match, TRBD1 (6 bases). The ends were cut back, 3 bases at V and 5 bases at J, with 11 bases in the middle. Germline CDR1 DFQATT, CDR2 SNEGSKA (reference sequence). The CDR3 loop spans 13 amino acids.

V gene TRBV7-2 combines with J gene TRBJ1-6; 7 bases agree with TRBD1. The germline V gene has CDR1 SGHTA and CDR2 FQGNSA. With V trimmed by 5 bases and J by 8 bases, 15 bases remained unmatched. This CDR3 has 17 residues. Here the CDR3 reads CASSLLSTGTDHSPLHF. The CDR3 coding sequence is TGTGCCAGCAGCCTCCTTTCTACCGGGACAGACCATTCACCCCTCCACTTT.

This clone appeared once. This chain connects TRBV15 to TRBJ1-2, with 7 bases aligning to TRBD1. Unmatched junction bases numbered 8, after V lost 0 bases and J lost 4 bases. The CDR3 is made up of 16 amino acids. Germline V CDR1 and CDR2: LNHNV, YYDKDF (reference sequence). The DNA for the CDR3 is TGTGCCACCAGCAGAGAGTGGCCTACAGGGGCCTATGGCTACACCTTC. Amino acids: CATSREWPTGAYGYTF.

The count of this clone is one. The gene calls are TRBV7-6 and TRBJ2-3; weak D call: TRBD2 (6 bases). Trimming stripped 3 bases from V and 5 bases from J, with 15 bases between. The CDR3 sequence is 15 residues long. Germline CDR1 SGHVS, CDR2 FNYEAQ. For the CDR3, the DNA is TGTGCCAGCAGCTTCCCGGGAGTATTGGGAGATACGCAGTATTTT. Translated, it gives CASSFPGVLGDTQYF.

The V gene is TRBV28, the J gene TRBJ2-2; no firm D call. This CDR3 has 13 amino acids. Germline CDR1 MDHEN, CDR2 SYDVKM. The germline V and J ends were trimmed by 4 bases and 9 bases, with 12 bases remaining between them. The CDR3 spells CASSSSPRRELFF. The CDR3 nucleotides are TGTGCCAGCAGTTCCAGCCCCAGGAGGGAGCTGTTTTTT.

This sequence joins TRBV30 and TRBJ1-4; no firm D call. The CDR3 sequence is 15 residues long. CDR1 is GTSNPN and CDR2 is SVGIG in the germline V gene (reference sequence). The V end was cut by 3 bases, the J end by 6 bases, with 17 bases between. CDR3 in amino acids: CAWSPVGEADEKLFF. CDR3 nucleotide sequence: TGTGCCTGGAGCCCCGTCGGGGAGGCGGATGAAAAACTGTTTTTT. The full variable domain, rest sourced from reference TRBV30 and TRBJ1-4, is SQTIHQWPATLVQPVGSPLSLECTVEGTSNPNLYWYRQAAGRGLQLLFYSVGIGQISSEVPQNLSASRPQDRQFILSSKKLLLSDSGFYLCAWSPVGEADEKLFFGSGTQLSVL.

The J gene is TRBJ1-3, the V gene TRBV6-1, with D maybe TRBD1 (6 bases). Trimming removed 1 base from V and 3 bases from J, with 10 bases in between. The CDR3 length is 15 residues. Germline assignment: CDR1 MNHNS and CDR2 SASEGT. CDR3 amino acids: CASSEVGAVGNTIYF. DNA for the CDR3: TGTGCCAGCAGTGAAGTGGGGGCGGTTGGAAACACCATATATTTT.

Regarding this clone: At one end the junction does not follow the germline gene, possibly because of a read error. The rearrangement uses TRBV5-1 and TRBJ1-6, with a weak D call TRBD1 (6 bases). This CDR3 is 15 amino acids long. Germline CDR1 reads SGHRS; CDR2 reads YFSETQ. The CDR3 protein is CASILNPGADSPLHF. CDR3 coding DNA: TGCGCCAGCATCTTGAATCCAGGGGCTGATTCACCCCTCCACTTT. The variable domain in full, with the rest retrieved from reference TRBV5-1 and TRBJ1-6, is KAGVTQTPRYLIKTRGQQVTLSCSPISGHRSVSWYQQTPGQGLQFLFEYFSETQRNKGNFPGRFSGRQFSNSRSEMNVSTLELGDSALYLCASILNPGADSPLHFGNGTRLTVT.

The V call is TRBV12-5, the J call TRBJ1-1; TRBD1 is a possible D gene (5 bases). The CDR3 has 13 residues. With 4 bases removed from V and 7 bases from J, the gap between germline ends came to 13 bases. Germline assignment: CDR1 LGHNT and CDR2 FRNRAP. The CDR3 reads CASGWKETVEAFF. CDR3 nucleotide sequence: TGTGCTAGTGGTTGGAAGGAGACAGTTGAAGCTTTCTTT.

Details on this clone: Within the sample, other DNA sequences also encode this same CDR3. CDR3 nucleotide sequence: TGCGCCAGCAGCTTGGACAGGGGGCCCGGAAACACCATATATTTT. This gives the protein CASSLDRGPGNTIYF. The chain uses TRBV5-1 and TRBJ1-3; 9 nucleotides line up with TRBD1. CDR1 and CDR2 from the germline V gene are SGHRS and YFSETQ. The CDR3 loop spans 15 amino acids. The J segment lost 4 bases and the V segment lost 0 bases, leaving 2 bases of the junction unmatched.

This chain joins TRBV19 and TRBJ1-2; D is unresolved. Per the germline V gene, CDR1 is LNHDA and CDR2 is SQIVND (reference sequence). The V end was cut by 2 bases, the J end by 2 bases, with 15 bases between. This CDR3 has 16 amino acids. The chain's CDR3 is CASSIRAPGGNYGYTF. The CDR3 bases are TGTGCCAGTAGTATAAGGGCGCCCGGAGGGAACTATGGCTACACCTTC. Full variable domain (remainder filled in from reference TRBV19 and TRBJ1-2): DGGITQSPKYLFRKEGQNVTLSCEQNLNHDAMYWYRQDPGQGLRLIYYSQIVNDFQKGDIAEGYSVSREKKESFPLTVTSAQKNPTAFYLCASSIRAPGGNYGYTFGSGTRLTVV.

The chain couples TRBV11-2 to TRBJ2-7; tentative D call: TRBD2 (5 bases). The CDR3 is 17 amino acids. Trimming took off 0 bases at V and 0 bases at J, with 15 bases between the two ends. Germline V CDR1 and CDR2: SGHAT, FQNNGV. This CDR3 reads CASSLDLSSESSYEQYF. The CDR3 region has the DNA TGTGCCAGCAGCTTAGATCTTAGTAGCGAAAGCTCCTACGAGCAGTACTTC. The full variable domain, in which reference TRBV11-2 and TRBJ2-7 provide the parts outside the CDR3, is EAGVAQSPRYKIIEKRQSVAFWCNPISGHATLYWYQQILGQGPKLLIQFQNNGVVDDSQLPKDRFSAERLKGVDSTLKIQPAKLEDSAVYLCASSLDLSSESSYEQYFGPGTRLTVT.

This rearrangement joins TRBV6-1 to TRBJ1-2, with unresolved D. The CDR3 sequence is 15 residues long. Germline V gives CDR1 MNHNS, CDR2 SASEGT. Trimming stripped 2 bases from V and 8 bases from J, with 18 bases between. CDR3: CASSEHALFLKGYTF. CDR3 bases: TGTGCCAGCAGTGAACATGCCCTATTCCTTAAGGGCTACACCTTC.